These 29 T cell receptor beta chains were all obtained from the same sample, sequenced in a study of blood T cell repertoires in COVID-19. The method was immunoSEQ multiplex PCR; TCRdb's version includes in-frame clones alone and lacks a portion of them. The data contain some 400,000 clones, 81% of them singletons. The sequenced material came from peripheral blood. The receptor set was obtained from a human donor with acute or convalescent COVID-19. The donor label of this sample is uncertain.

The rearrangement uses TRBV5-5 and TRBJ2-3, with TRBD1 identical over 8 bases. The CDR3 has 16 residues. Germline CDR1 SGHKS, CDR2 YYEKEE (reference sequence). The J segment lost 3 bases and the V segment lost 4 bases, leaving 10 bases of the junction unmatched. CDR3 loop: CASSPAQGARTDTQYF. CDR3 DNA sequence: TGTGCCAGCAGCCCCGCCCAGGGGGCGCGGACAGATACGCAGTATTTT.

V is TRBV12-3 or TRBV12-4 and J is TRBJ2-4; D is uncertain. This CDR3 is 11 amino acids long. Deletions cut 3 bases from V and 10 bases from J, with 7 bases between. The CDR3, as DNA: TGTGCCAGCAGTTTCCATGAGATTCAGTACTTC. It translates to CASSFHEIQYF.

This chain joins TRBV6-5 and TRBJ1-5; TRBD1 aligns across 8 bases. The CDR3 consists of 15 residues. Germline lookup yields CDR1 MNHEY and CDR2 SVGAGI. Trimming removed 6 bases from V and 7 bases from J; junction bases left unmatched: 11. The chain's CDR3 is CASRTLDRGAQPQHF. The CDR3 region has the DNA TGTGCCAGCAGAACCCTAGACAGGGGCGCGCAGCCCCAGCATTTT.

The V gene is TRBV6-5, the J gene TRBJ2-5; 7 bases align to TRBD2. Germline CDR1 reads MNHEY; CDR2 reads SVGAGI. The CDR3 totals 14 residues. Trimming took 10 bases from V and 7 from J; bases not matched to a gene: 15. The CDR3 DNA reads as TGTGCCACGACGAGAGCGGGGAGATATACGACCCAGTACTTC. It encodes CATTRAGRYTTQYF.

J is TRBJ2-7 and V is TRBV6-5; D gene ambiguous. Trimming left V 5 bases short and J 2 bases short, with 13 bases between. The CDR3 is made up of 14 amino acids. Looked up from germline, CDR1 is MNHEY and CDR2 is SVGAGI. The CDR3 bases are TGTGCCAGCAGTCCCCCCTCAGTCGCCTACGAGCAGTACTTC. Translated: CASSPPSVAYEQYF.

The chain uses TRBV5-6 and TRBJ2-1, with 7 bases matching TRBD2. V was clipped by 4 bases and J by 4 bases; unmatched bases: 14. This CDR3 is 17 amino acids long. CDR1 and CDR2 (germline): SGHDT, YYEEEE. As DNA, the CDR3 is TGTGCCAGCAGCCAAAAGTGGCGGGAGTCTCGGTACAATGAGCAGTTCTTC. Translation gives CASSQKWRESRYNEQFF.

This clone was counted a few times. This chain uses TRBV24-1 with TRBJ2-3; D not resolved. There are 13 residues in the CDR3. Germline lookup yields CDR1 KGHDR and CDR2 SFDVKD. V lost 5 bases to trimming and J lost 0 bases, with 5 bases between them. In DNA, the CDR3 is TGTGCCACCAGTGGTAGAAGCACAGATACGCAGTATTTT. It encodes CATSGRSTDTQYF.

This clone was picked up one time. The chain employs TRBV5-1 and TRBJ2-1, with D unclear. This CDR3 is 16 amino acids long. V gave up 4 bases and J gave up 0 bases, with 14 bases separating them. Germline assignment: CDR1 SGHRS and CDR2 YFSETQ. DNA for the CDR3: TGCGCCAGCAGCCTGGCGCCTGGCAGCTCCTACAATGAGCAGTTCTTC. Protein: CASSLAPGSSYNEQFF.

This chain uses TRBV5-1 with TRBJ1-2; TRBD1 aligns across 7 bases. This CDR3 region has 15 residues. V was clipped by 4 bases and J by 4 bases; unmatched bases: 10. Germline V CDR1 and CDR2: SGHRS, YFSETQ. The chain's CDR3 is CASSLGDRDSYGYTF. For the CDR3, the DNA is TGCGCCAGCAGCCTTGGGGACAGAGACTCCTATGGCTACACCTTC.

The chain joins TRBV18 to TRBJ1-5; D unclear. Trimming left V 0 bases short and J 1 base short, with 7 bases between. The CDR3 is 15 amino acids. Germline V gene sequence: CDR1 KGHSH, CDR2 LQKENI. CDR3 amino acids: CASSPPRESNQPQHF. The DNA for the CDR3 is TGTGCCAGCTCACCACCCCGGGAGAGCAATCAGCCCCAGCATTTT. The entire variable domain, with the rest obtained from reference TRBV18 and TRBJ1-5, is as follows: NAGVMQNPRHLVRRRGQEARLRCSPMKGHSHVYWYRQLPEEGLKFMVYLQKENIIDESGMPKERFSAEFPKEGPSILRIQQVVRGDSAAYFCASSPPRESNQPQHFGDGTRLSIL.

The chain uses TRBV20-1 and TRBJ2-7; possible D gene TRBD1, 7 bases. Germline CDR1 is DFQATT and CDR2 is SNEGSKA (reference sequence). Trimming took 3 bases from V and 4 from J, leaving 16 bases between them. The length of the CDR3 is 14 residues. The CDR3 bases are TGCAGTGCTAGTGCAGGGGGGAATGTGTACGAGCAGTACTTC. This sequence encodes CSASAGGNVYEQYF.

This rearrangement joins TRBV2 to TRBJ2-5; 12 bases line up with TRBD2. V was pared by 7 bases and J by 1 base, with 7 bases of the junction left unmatched. The CDR3 consists of 16 residues. In germline, CDR1 is SNHLY, CDR2 FYNNEI. CDR3 amino acids: CASKGTSGGFQETQYF. CDR3 DNA: TGTGCCAGCAAGGGCACTAGCGGGGGGTTCCAAGAGACCCAGTACTTC.

The chain is built from TRBV29-1 and TRBJ2-5, with TRBD1 identical over 8 bases. The V segment lost 6 bases and the J segment 1 base; nucleotides outside the gene matches: 4. The germline V gene encodes CDR1 SQVTM and CDR2 ANQGSEA. The CDR3 has 13 amino acids. The CDR3 protein is CSVRGQAQETQYF. DNA for the CDR3: TGCAGCGTGAGGGGACAGGCCCAAGAGACCCAGTACTTC.

The chain uses TRBV5-1 and TRBJ1-1; D uncertain. The CDR3 consists of 13 residues. Per the germline V gene, CDR1 is SGHRS and CDR2 is YFSETQ. V shed 2 bases and J shed 11 bases, with 16 bases lying between them. CDR3 amino acids: CASSFGRDSEAFF. CDR3 bases: TGCGCCAGCAGCTTTGGCAGAGACTCAGAGGCTTTCTTT.

The V call is TRBV6-5, the J call TRBJ1-1, with 8 bases matching TRBD1. The V segment lost 6 bases and the J segment 6 bases; nucleotides outside the gene matches: 9. CDR3 length equals 14 residues. Per germline, CDR1 MNHEY and CDR2 SVGAGI. DNA of the CDR3: TGTGCCAGCAGGCGACAGGGGTCAGGGGCTGAAGCTTTCTTT. The encoded protein is CASRRQGSGAEAFF.

This chain uses TRBV15 with TRBJ1-3, with a tentative D call TRBD1 (5 bases). Trimming took 2 bases from V and 2 from J, leaving 25 bases between them. Germline V gene lookup returns CDR1 LNHNV and CDR2 YYDKDF (reference sequence). The CDR3 runs to 20 residues. The CDR3 reads CATSRLAPGGQGPPGNTIYF. In DNA, the CDR3 is TGTGCCACCAGCAGACTCGCCCCGGGCGGTCAGGGTCCCCCTGGAAACACCATATATTTT.

V is TRBV29-1 and J is TRBJ1-6, with 9 bases fitting TRBD1. This CDR3 has 13 residues. CDR1 is SQVTM and CDR2 is ANQGSEA in the germline V gene. The CDR3 loop reads CRHPGQGFSPLHF. The CDR3 DNA reads as TGCAGGCACCCGGGACAGGGATTTTCACCCCTCCACTTT.

This clone has a single count. The chain couples TRBV6-5 to TRBJ1-4, with D perhaps matching TRBD1 (6 bases). Trimming cost V 6 bases and J 6 bases, with 14 bases left between them. This CDR3 spans 14 amino acids. Germline V gives CDR1 MNHEY, CDR2 SVGAGI. Here the CDR3 reads CASRSTGRDEKLFF. CDR3 nucleotide sequence: TGTGCCAGCAGATCTACAGGGCGGGATGAAAAACTGTTTTTT.

This clone was counted ten times or more. The chain has TRBV20-1 and TRBJ2-5; tentatively, D is TRBD1 (5 bases). The CDR3 loop spans 11 amino acids. With 6 bases removed from V and 7 bases from J, the gap between germline ends came to 12 bases. The germline gives CDR1 DFQATT, CDR2 SNEGSKA (reference sequence). The CDR3 DNA reads as TGCAGTGCCGACAGAGGCGGGACCCAGTACTTC. Translated: CSADRGGTQYF.

This clone appeared a few times. The rearrangement links TRBV7-9 to TRBJ1-6, with D maybe TRBD1 (5 bases). This CDR3 contains 15 residues. Looked up from germline, CDR1 is SEHNR and CDR2 is FQNEAQ (reference sequence). Trimming removed 5 bases at V and 10 bases at J, with 18 bases between. In nucleotides, the CDR3 is TGTGCCAGCAGCCGAGGCGGGAGTGAGGGGTCACCCCTCCACTTT. Residues: CASSRGGSEGSPLHF. Combining the CDR3 with reference TRBV7-9 and TRBJ1-6 gives the whole variable domain DTGVSQNPRHKITKRGQNVTFRCDPISEHNRLYWYRQTLGQGPEFLTYFQNEAQLEKSRLLSDRFSAERPKGSFSTLEIQRTEQGDSAMYLCASSRGGSEGSPLHFGNGTRLTVT.

This clone was seen only a few times. J is TRBJ1-3 and V is TRBV4-1; unclear D gene. The CDR3 is made up of 19 amino acids. Germline CDR1 is MGHRA and CDR2 is YSYEKL. The ends were cut back, 6 bases at V and 0 bases at J, with 24 bases in the middle. In DNA form, the CDR3 reads TGCGCCAGCAGACCGCATCTTACTTCCGCAGGAAACTCTGGAAACACCATATATTTT. It encodes CASRPHLTSAGNSGNTIYF.

V usage is TRBV10-3 and J usage is TRBJ2-1; TRBD1 matches 7 bases. Unmatched junction bases numbered 9, after V lost 0 bases and J lost 7 bases. Germline V gene sequence: CDR1 ENHRY, CDR2 SYGVKD. CDR3 length: 16 amino acids. CDR3: CAISESQQDRRNEQFF. CDR3 DNA: TGTGCCATCAGTGAGTCGCAGCAGGACAGGAGGAATGAGCAGTTCTTC.

The chain uses TRBV5-5 and TRBJ2-1; tentatively, D is TRBD2 (7 bases). Trimming shortened V by 4 bases and J by 8 bases, and 22 bases separated the two germline ends. The CDR3 extends over 16 amino acids. The germline CDR1 and CDR2 sequences are SGHKS and YYEKEE (reference sequence). This CDR3 is CASSPGVGGRRDEQFF. Here the CDR3 DNA reads TGTGCCAGCAGCCCCGGGGTGGGGGGGCGTAGGGATGAGCAGTTCTTC. Looking up the rest from reference TRBV5-5 and TRBJ2-1 gives the full variable domain: DAGVTQSPTHLIKTRGQQVTLRCSPISGHKSVSWYQQVLGQGPQFIFQYYEKEERGRGNFPDRFSARQFPNYSSELNVNALLLGDSALYLCASSPGVGGRRDEQFFGPGTRLTVL.

This clone occurred a few times. V and J are TRBV5-6 and TRBJ1-4; 7 nucleotides line up with TRBD1. This CDR3 is 14 amino acids long. Germline trimming cut 3 bases from V and 7 bases from J; bases unmatched to any gene: 6. Germline CDR1 reads SGHDT; CDR2 reads YYEEEE. Here the CDR3 reads CASSSRTGVEKLFF. The CDR3 DNA reads as TGTGCCAGCAGCTCGAGAACAGGGGTTGAAAAACTGTTTTTT.

For this clone: The sample holds other DNA sequences that translate to the same CDR3. The J gene is TRBJ1-1, the V gene TRBV3-1 (or the pseudogene TRBV3-2); 11 positions match TRBD1. Germline V gene lookup returns CDR1 LGHDT and CDR2 YNNKEL (reference sequence). With V trimmed by 3 bases and J by 4 bases, 1 base remained unmatched. This CDR3 is 14 amino acids long. CDR3 in DNA: TGTGCCAGCAGCCATGGGACAGGGGGCACTGAAGCTTTCTTT. Its protein is CASSHGTGGTEAFF.

The chain recombines TRBV5-6 with TRBJ1-1, with D possibly being TRBD1 (5 bases). V shed 4 bases and J shed 1 base, with 8 bases lying between them. The CDR3 totals 13 residues. Germline CDR1 is SGHDT and CDR2 is YYEEEE. The DNA for the CDR3 is TGTGCCAGCAGCAAAGACAGGAACACTGAAGCTTTCTTT. Translated, it gives CASSKDRNTEAFF.

The V call is TRBV7-9, the J call TRBJ1-4; D not certain. Per the germline V gene, CDR1 is SEHNR and CDR2 is FQNEAQ (reference sequence). V was shortened by 0 bases and J by 0 bases, with 8 bases between the two germline ends. The CDR3 has 16 amino acids. This chain's CDR3 is CASSLARSSTNEKLFF. The CDR3 DNA follows: TGTGCCAGCAGCTTAGCCCGGAGCTCAACTAATGAAAAACTGTTTTTT.

The gene calls are TRBV7-6 and TRBJ2-7, with D possibly being TRBD1 (6 bases). The CDR3 length is 15 residues. Germline lookup yields CDR1 SGHVS and CDR2 FNYEAQ. Between the trimmed V and J ends, which lost 5 bases and 3 bases, there was a span of 17 bases. CDR3 sequence: CASSPVPQGNYEQYF. Here the CDR3 DNA reads TGTGCCAGCAGCCCCGTTCCACAGGGTAACTACGAGCAGTACTTC.

The table lists this clone with a few counts. The gene calls are TRBV7-8 and TRBJ1-6; the match to TRBD1 covers 8 bases. Germline CDR1 reads SGHVS; CDR2 reads FQNEAQ. The length of the CDR3 is 14 residues. V dropped 5 bases and J dropped 7; count of bases not matched to a gene: 4. CDR3 in amino acids: CASSIDRGNSPLHF. The CDR3 DNA reads as TGTGCCAGCAGCATCGACAGGGGCAATTCACCCCTCCACTTT.